This section outlines one T cell receptor (beta chain) sequence together with its context. What it binds is not known. Repertoires were generated with immunoSEQ multiplex PCR, while TCRdb's copy carries only in-frame clones and drops some. The sample has approximately 2,100 clones, 50% to 65% seen once; the top ten hold 75%. Germline CDR1 reads GTSNPN; CDR2 reads SVGIG (reference sequence). This CDR3 has 13 amino acids. V lost 7 bases to trimming and J lost 0 bases, with 12 bases between them. The entry originates in a study of STAT3 mutations in large granular lymphocyte leukemia. Study outcomes and limitations: At least one immunodominant TCR beta clonotype appeared in every T-cell large granular lymphocyte leukemia patient. All newly emerging clones after therapy were STAT3 wild type. Some patients had persisting codominant clonotypes that could mask small clones. No sample exists from the first appearance of each clone. Treatment regimens differed across patients between samplings.

The source material was peripheral blood mononuclear cells. The chain employs TRBV30 and TRBJ1-2; D is uncertain. This TCR was sampled from a man aged 55 to 69 with T-cell large granular lymphocyte leukemia. Some clones in this sample may be carry-over from other donors' samples. The CDR3 reads CAFTSVANYGYTF. Here the CDR3 DNA reads TGTGCCTTCACCTCCGTCGCTAACTATGGCTACACCTTC. The whole variable domain, remainder taken from reference TRBV30 and TRBJ1-2, is SQTIHQWPATLVQPVGSPLSLECTVEGTSNPNLYWYRQAAGRGLQLLFYSVGIGQISSEVPQNLSASRPQDRQFILSSKKLLLSDSGFYLCAFTSVANYGYTFGSGTRLTVV.